The TCR beta chain under discussion was sequenced for a study of shared clonotypes between healthy human individuals. Naivety among CD8 cells was defined by CD45RO negativity and positive CCR7 selection, thereby excluding terminally differentiated effector memory CD45RA+ cells. Method: immunoSEQ multiplex PCR; TCRdb's copy keeps in-frame clones and lacks some. The table has hundreds of thousands of clones, about 91% seen once. CDR3 length equals 16 residues. Germline V CDR1 and CDR2: SGHRS, YFSETQ. Trimming removed 3 bases from V and 8 bases from J; junction bases left unmatched: 11. Study outcomes and limitations: Naive subsets generally exceeded memory subsets in estimated richness.

With regard to this clone: Its antigen is unidentified.

The sequenced sample was naive CD8+ T cells sorted from blood. This TCR was sampled from a man aged 30 to 45 in good health. This chain links TRBV5-1 with TRBJ2-1; 10 bases align to TRBD1. CDR3 sequence (DNA): TGCGCCAGCAGCTGGAGGTACGGGGACAGGGGTGATGAGCAGTTCTTC. Protein product: CASSWRYGDRGDEQFF.